The T cell receptor (beta chain) under discussion was sequenced for a study of cytomegalovirus exposure and HLA in healthy donors (dated by TCRdb to between 2016 and 2019). The study in broad terms: According to a later analysis, the 120 or so validation repertoires were produced on the same platform as the 666 repertoires of the first cohort. The study aimed to test whether cataloging public T cell receptors could reveal signatures of past pathogen exposure. Along with the roughly 670-subject first cohort, a separate validation cohort of over a hundred different subjects was used. To predict cytomegalovirus infection status, the study combined high-throughput TCR immunosequencing, statistical association of individual TCRs with disease status, and machine learning. The research as a whole found: Cytomegalovirus status was reported to be diagnosed by the classifier with high specificity and sensitivity in both the original and validation cohorts. The authors suggested that the approach could potentially be extended to other disease states and immunological phenotypes. The study gave a list of some 150 TCR beta chains associated with cytomegalovirus. Subsequent analysis determined that TCRs grouped into clusters in the first cohort also showed a tendency toward co-occurrence across the 90 to 150 validation repertoires, and approximately 94% of cluster scores exceeded 0. Most TCR sequences were observed very rarely across donors, whereas some public TCRs were present in many individuals. A few of the identified cytomegalovirus-associated TCR beta chains were confirmed in vitro to be specific for cytomegalovirus antigens. A later analysis lacked HLA typing for the validation cohort, so it scored co-occurrence in that cohort across all 110 or so repertoires.

The donors belonged to the validation cohort of over a hundred subjects, which was separate from the approximately 680-subject first cohort. To prepare the library, the immunoSEQ multiplex PCR assay was applied. Under the source paper's analysis protocol: A statistical classification framework was developed to diagnose cytomegalovirus status using the catalog of TCR beta chain sequences. The immuneACCESS repertoire file appears here via TCRdb, limited to in-frame rearrangements. These files lack a portion of the clones; in checked studies, under half of the deficit traces to unresolved V genes, and the cause of the others is not known. V, J and clone size were drawn from that table, and D and trimming were deduced from the DNA. The sample contains approximately 160,000 clones, roughly 84% of them found a single time. The ten biggest clones cover around 9.6% of the sample. As for this clone: There is no known antigen for this receptor. No qualities accompany the bases; no much larger clone lies one base away.

The sequenced sample was PBMCs. This clonotype was sampled from a man aged 25 to 40 in good health and CMV-seropositive.

The CDR3 is CASSLKANYGYTF. The bases are TGTGCCAGCAGCTTGAAAGCGAACTATGGCTACACCTTC. The receptor chain draws on TRBV5-4 and TRBJ1-2; the D gene lacks a confident call. The germline V gene (reference sequence) provides CDR1 SGHNT and CDR2 YYREEE. V sheds 1 base and J sheds 2 bases, leaving 6 bases between their ends. From the cysteine through the phenylalanine, the CDR3 covers 13 amino acids. Only the CDR3 DNA is retained, 39 bases long and in frame from the first base. The CDR3, completed at both ends by the reference TRBV5-4 and TRBJ1-2 genes, gives the full variable domain ETGVTQSPTHLIKTRGQQVTLRCSSQSGHNTVSWYQQALGQGPQFIFQYYREEENGRGNFPPRFSGLQFPNYSSELNVNALELDDSALYLCASSLKANYGYTFGSGTRLTVV.